A single sample is the source of the 3 T cell receptor beta chains below, sequenced in a study of blood T cell repertoires in COVID-19. The data were produced by immunoSEQ multiplex PCR, yet TCRdb's version contains in-frame clones alone and is incomplete. The sample shows a few hundred thousand clones, around 87% of them seen only once. The sample consisted of PBMCs or T cells enriched from blood (not recorded which). All receptors come from a man aged 25 to 40 who had recovered from COVID-19.

J is TRBJ2-4 and V is TRBV7-9; D possibly corresponds to TRBD1 (6 bases). V lost 1 base and J lost 5, with 6 bases in between. The CDR3 extends over 13 amino acids. Per the germline V gene, CDR1 is SEHNR and CDR2 is FQNEAQ (reference sequence). The CDR3 protein is CASSLDRENIQYF. CDR3 DNA sequence: TGTGCCAGCAGCTTAGACAGGGAAAACATTCAGTACTTC. The entire variable domain, with the rest obtained from reference TRBV7-9 and TRBJ2-4, is as follows: DTGVSQNPRHKITKRGQNVTFRCDPISEHNRLYWYRQTLGQGPEFLTYFQNEAQLEKSRLLSDRFSAERPKGSFSTLEIQRTEQGDSAMYLCASSLDRENIQYFGAGTRLSVL.

The chain links TRBV9 to TRBJ2-1; 8 bases are shared with TRBD2. Germline assignment: CDR1 SGDLS and CDR2 YYNGEE. This CDR3 is built from 15 residues. The J segment lost 7 bases and the V segment lost 5 bases, leaving 11 bases of the junction unmatched. The CDR3 loop is CASSYKSGGPNEQFF. CDR3 in DNA: TGTGCCAGCAGTTATAAAAGCGGGGGACCTAATGAGCAGTTCTTC.

This clone was detected once. The chain is built from TRBV10-3 and TRBJ1-1; no clear D gene. Germline lookup yields CDR1 ENHRY and CDR2 SYGVKD. Trimming removed 9 bases at V and 8 bases at J, with 13 bases between. The CDR3 has 11 amino acids. This chain's CDR3 is CAIREEAEAFF. The CDR3 DNA reads as TGTGCCATTAGGGAGGAGGCGGAAGCTTTCTTT.